This T cell receptor beta chain was documented in a study of cytomegalovirus exposure and HLA in healthy donors. Study as a whole: The roughly 120 million unique TCR beta sequences, from around 200 million T cells, were found by an earlier analysis.

Regarding the study as a whole: TCR beta sequences reportedly predicted the HLA-A and HLA-B alleles of most subjects accurately. Listed as cytomegalovirus-associated were 150 to 200 TCR beta chains. TRBV6-2, TRBV6-3 and other indistinguishable V segments were excluded.

CDR3 length: 18 residues. Germline values: CDR1 MNHEY, CDR2 SMNVEV (reference sequence). Trimming removed 0 bases from V and 5 bases from J, with 22 bases in between. 60 Vbeta and 13 Jbeta primers were used in PCR. The data were produced by immunoSEQ multiplex PCR, yet TCRdb's version contains in-frame clones alone and is incomplete. The table records some 180,000 clones, 70% to 80% of them present only once. This clone is a singleton in its sample. Its specificity is not known. The rearrangement uses TRBV27 and TRBJ1-1, with a weak D call TRBD1 (6 bases). This TCR derives from a woman under 40 in good health and CMV-seronegative. Sequencing used PBMCs. The chain's CDR3 is CASSLSLRQGPRNTEAFF. The CDR3 DNA is TGTGCCAGCAGTTTATCGCTTCGGCAGGGGCCGAGAAATACTGAAGCTTTCTTT.